A single sample is the source of the 21 T cell receptor beta chains below, sequenced in a study of beta chain features in type 1 diabetes. Notes on the study in general: All four CD4+ subsets from Type 1 diabetes patients carried moderately but significantly shorter TCRB CDR3s.

Antigens of these TCRs are unknown. The entirety of the isolated RNA underwent reverse transcription, so expressed TCRB transcripts were sequenced. The protocol was immunoSEQ multiplex PCR, while the TCRdb copy is restricted to in-frame clones and leaves out a portion. The sample shows a few hundred thousand clones, around 25% of them seen only once. Sequencing was performed on naive CD4+ T cells from blood. The source of these receptors is a woman in her 30s with type 1 diabetes.

The chain recombines TRBV6-5 with TRBJ1-4; the D is unclear. The CDR3 covers 12 residues. V was cut by 5 bases and J by 14 bases, with 15 bases left in between. The germline CDR1 and CDR2 sequences are MNHEY and SVGAGI. Here the CDR3 reads CASSHRGSPLFF. CDR3 DNA: TGTGCCAGCAGTCATCGTGGGAGTCCTCTGTTTTTT.

V gene TRBV5-1 combines with J gene TRBJ2-3, with TRBD2 matching 9 bases. Germline trimming cut 5 bases from V and 6 bases from J; bases unmatched to any gene: 4. Germline V CDR1 and CDR2: SGHRS, YFSETQ. The CDR3 consists of 13 residues. The CDR3 DNA reads TGCGCCAGCAGGAGTAGCGGGAGTGATACGCAGTATTTT. Translating gives CASRSSGSDTQYF.

The V call is TRBV7-8, the J call TRBJ2-1; TRBD2 matches 11 bases. The CDR3 is made up of 15 amino acids. CDR1 and CDR2 from the germline V gene are SGHVS and FQNEAQ. Unmatched junction bases numbered 4, after V lost 2 bases and J lost 7 bases. The CDR3 DNA follows: TGTGCCAGCAGCTTACGACTAGCGGGATTGAATGAGCAGTTCTTC. Its translation is CASSLRLAGLNEQFF.

As concerns this clone: Other DNA sequences in the same sample also yield this CDR3. The rearrangement joins TRBV2 to TRBJ1-2; TRBD1 agrees at 7 bases. The V segment lost 6 bases and the J segment 5 bases; nucleotides outside the gene matches: 6. The CDR3 length is 13 residues. Germline V gene data show CDR1 as SNHLY and CDR2 as FYNNEI. CDR3 bases: TGTGCCAGCAGCCGACAGGGTTTGTATGGCTACACCTTC. Translated: CASSRQGLYGYTF. The full variable domain, with the rest looked up from reference TRBV2 and TRBJ1-2, is EPEVTQTPSHQVTQMGQEVILRCVPISNHLYFYWYRQILGQKVEFLVSFYNNEISEKSEIFDDQFSVERPDGSNFTLKIRSTKLEDSAMYFCASSRQGLYGYTFGSGTRLTVV.

This chain joins TRBV12-5 and TRBJ1-1; D is uncertain. CDR3 length: 13 amino acids. The V end was cut by 3 bases, the J end by 1 base, with 6 bases between. Germline V gene lookup returns CDR1 LGHNT and CDR2 FRNRAP. The CDR3, as DNA: TGTGCTAGTGGTTTCGGCGGGAACACTGAAGCTTTCTTT. Amino acid sequence: CASGFGGNTEAFF. The whole variable domain, remainder taken from reference TRBV12-5 and TRBJ1-1, is DARVTQTPRHKVTEMGQEVTMRCQPILGHNTVFWYRQTMMQGLELLAYFRNRAPLDDSGMPKDRFSAEMPDATLATLKIQPSEPRDSAVYFCASGFGGNTEAFFGQGTRLTVV.

This clone was detected only a few times. This chain connects TRBV7-2 to TRBJ2-2; perhaps TRBD2 as D (5 bases). Germline-derived CDR1 and CDR2 are SGHTA and FQGNSA. Trimming pared 5 bases from V and 4 bases from J, leaving 11 bases between. This CDR3 region has 14 residues. This chain's CDR3 is CASSRTRGTGELFF. Written as DNA, the CDR3 is TGTGCCAGCAGCCGAACCCGGGGCACCGGGGAGCTGTTTTTT.

The CDR3 loop is CASSYSGGDETQYF. CDR3 bases: TGTGCCAGCAGCTATAGCGGAGGGGATGAGACCCAGTACTTC. This chain joins TRBV7-2 and TRBJ2-5, with D possibly matching TRBD2 (6 bases). Trimming took off 4 bases at V and 5 bases at J, with 14 bases between the two ends. The length of the CDR3 is 14 residues. Germline lookup yields CDR1 SGHTA and CDR2 FQGNSA.

This rearrangement joins TRBV19 to TRBJ2-5, with D maybe TRBD2 (5 bases). Germline V gene lookup returns CDR1 LNHDA and CDR2 SQIVND (reference sequence). The CDR3 consists of 13 residues. V gave up 6 bases and J gave up 1 base, with 9 bases separating them. The CDR3 nucleotides read TGTGCCAGTAGCGACCGGGGCCAAGAGACCCAGTACTTC. This codes for CASSDRGQETQYF. The complete variable domain, with remaining parts taken from reference TRBV19 and TRBJ2-5, reads DGGITQSPKYLFRKEGQNVTLSCEQNLNHDAMYWYRQDPGQGLRLIYYSQIVNDFQKGDIAEGYSVSREKKESFPLTVTSAQKNPTAFYLCASSDRGQETQYFGPGTRLLVL.

The CDR3 region is CASTPRAEYTDTQYF. The DNA for the CDR3 is TGTGCCAGCACCCCCAGGGCAGAGTACACAGATACGCAGTATTTT. The V call is TRBV9, the J call TRBJ2-3; possibly TRBD1 for D (5 bases). With 6 bases removed from V and 2 bases from J, the gap between germline ends came to 16 bases. Germline V CDR1 and CDR2: SGDLS, YYNGEE. The CDR3 extends over 15 amino acids. Filled out from reference TRBV9 and TRBJ2-3, the complete variable domain reads DSGVTQTPKHLITATGQRVTLRCSPRSGDLSVYWYQQSLDQGLQFLIQYYNGEERAKGNILERFSAQQFPDLHSELNLSSLELGDSALYFCASTPRAEYTDTQYFGPGTRLTVL.

The J gene is TRBJ1-2, the V gene TRBV27, with D possibly being TRBD1 (5 bases). Looked up from germline, CDR1 is MNHEY and CDR2 is SMNVEV (reference sequence). This CDR3 comprises 14 residues. Trimming removed 6 bases from V and 5 bases from J, with 16 bases in between. The CDR3 nucleotides are TGTGCCAGCAGCCCAACCCCAGGGACTTATGGCTACACCTTC. Encoded protein: CASSPTPGTYGYTF.

In its sample, this clone was seen a few times. This chain joins TRBV19 and TRBJ2-1, with TRBD2 identical over 11 bases. Germline-derived CDR1 and CDR2 are LNHDA and SQIVND (reference sequence). The CDR3 length is 15 residues. J lost 3 bases, V lost 3 bases, and 1 base had no gene match. CDR3 DNA: TGTGCCAGTAGTATGACTAGCGGGATCTACAATGAGCAGTTCTTC. This translates into CASSMTSGIYNEQFF.

The rearrangement joins TRBV19 to TRBJ2-5, with 7 nucleotides matching TRBD2. The V gene end was trimmed by 3 bases and the J gene end by 2 bases; junction bases not matched to a gene: 6. The CDR3 is 15 residues long. CDR1 is LNHDA and CDR2 is SQIVND in the germline V gene (reference sequence). The CDR3 coding sequence is TGTGCCAGTAGTATGCAAGCGGGGCAACAAGAGACCCAGTACTTC. It codes for CASSMQAGQQETQYF.

This clone was detected a few times. Relative to the germline gene, one junction end is altered; a read error may explain this. This chain links TRBV10-3 with TRBJ2-7; 7 bases are a match to TRBD1. This CDR3 has 14 residues. CDR1 and CDR2 from the germline V gene are ENHRY and SYGVKD. CDR3 sequence: CAISESDRVETGHF. CDR3 sequence (DNA): TGTGCCATCAGTGAGTCGGATAGGGTCGAGACAGGGCACTTC.

V usage is TRBV30 and J usage is TRBJ2-3, with 9 bases aligning to TRBD1. V lost 0 bases and J lost 2; bases outside the gene matches: 6. CDR1 and CDR2 (germline): GTSNPN, SVGIG (reference sequence). The CDR3 covers 16 residues. The CDR3 DNA is TGTGCCTGGAGTGTAAATGGACAGGGGTTCACAGATACGCAGTATTTT. This gives the protein CAWSVNGQGFTDTQYF.

The sample holds a few counts of this clone. The gene calls are TRBV29-1 and TRBJ2-7; 7 nucleotides align to TRBD1. This CDR3 is built from 12 residues. With 7 bases clipped from V and 8 bases from J, the junction kept 11 bases outside the gene matches. Germline assignment: CDR1 SQVTM and CDR2 ANQGSEA. The CDR3 nucleotides are TGCAGCGGTGGCCGGGACAGTCAACAGCAGTACTTC. Amino acid sequence: CSGGRDSQQQYF.

The chain combines TRBV5-4 with TRBJ2-2, with a weak D call TRBD1 (5 bases). In germline, CDR1 is SGHNT, CDR2 YYREEE (reference sequence). V was trimmed by 0 bases and J by 12 bases, leaving 15 bases between them. This CDR3 is built from 14 residues. The CDR3 protein is CASSLENTGRKLFF. CDR3 coding DNA: TGTGCCAGCAGCTTGGAGAATACAGGTCGCAAGCTGTTTTTT.

The chain couples TRBV28 to TRBJ2-1; the D gene is possibly TRBD1 (6 bases). The germline V gene encodes CDR1 MDHEN and CDR2 SYDVKM. The ends were cut back, 4 bases at V and 3 bases at J, with 10 bases in the middle. The CDR3 contains 14 residues. Written as DNA, the CDR3 is TGTGCCAGCAGTTCACAGGGTTACTACAATGAGCAGTTCTTC. Protein product: CASSSQGYYNEQFF.

The chain couples TRBV5-6 to TRBJ1-2, with 7 bases fitting TRBD1. The germline V gene encodes CDR1 SGHDT and CDR2 YYEEEE. V lost 6 bases, J lost 1 base, and 6 bases stayed unmatched. The CDR3 is made up of 14 amino acids. The CDR3 protein is CASTHAGGNYGYTF. The CDR3 coding sequence is TGTGCCAGCACGCATGCAGGGGGTAACTATGGCTACACCTTC.

In this sample, this clone turned up a few times. The chain combines TRBV30 with TRBJ2-7, with 8 bases lining up with TRBD1. J was trimmed by 3 bases and V by 6 bases; bases with no gene match: 7. The CDR3 is made up of 13 amino acids. Germline V gene data show CDR1 as GTSNPN and CDR2 as SVGIG (reference sequence). The CDR3 DNA sequence: TGTGCCTGTAAGGACAGGGTCGGCTACGAGCAGTACTTC. Protein sequence: CACKDRVGYEQYF. Complete variable domain (other parts from reference TRBV30 and TRBJ2-7): SQTIHQWPATLVQPVGSPLSLECTVEGTSNPNLYWYRQAAGRGLQLLFYSVGIGQISSEVPQNLSASRPQDRQFILSSKKLLLSDSGFYLCACKDRVGYEQYFGPGTRLTVT.

The table lists this clone with a few counts. As DNA, the CDR3 is TGCGCCAGCAGCGATAGACAGGGGTTCTTGGCTTTCTTT. Its translation: CASSDRQGFLAFF. V usage is TRBV5-1 and J usage is TRBJ1-1; TRBD1 matches at 8 bases. This CDR3 contains 13 residues. Unmatched junction bases numbered 10, after V lost 4 bases and J lost 11 bases. CDR1 and CDR2 (germline): SGHRS, YFSETQ.

The chain couples TRBV9 to TRBJ2-4; D is unresolved. CDR3 size: 14 residues. In germline, CDR1 is SGDLS, CDR2 YYNGEE. V gave up 4 bases and J gave up 0 bases, with 8 bases separating them. The CDR3 loop reads CASSRGLAKNIQYF. The CDR3 DNA reads as TGTGCCAGCAGCCGCGGTCTAGCCAAAAACATTCAGTACTTC.